This T cell receptor (beta chain) was observed in a study of T cell repertoires in cytomegalovirus infection. In regard to this clonotype: Its antigen is still unknown.

Findings of the study overall: Cumulative frequency (of public TCR beta family members) identified carriers of CMV plus the relevant HLA. HLA-C-restricted TCR beta clonotypes specific for CMV led the ex vivo response.

TCRdb analysed the reads with MiXCR anew, one entry per CDR3 protein. The sample contains about 470,000 distinct CDR3 sequences, about 42% of which appear only once. Deletions cut 3 bases from V and 0 bases from J, with 6 bases between. Germline-derived CDR1 and CDR2 are MNHEY and SMNVEV (reference sequence). The CDR3 length is 14 residues. The V gene is TRBV27, the J gene TRBJ2-1; tentative D call: TRBD1 (5 bases). Here the sequenced sample was cultured PBMCs, taken from culture after CMV antigen stimulation. The source is a human donor in good health (CMV status not recorded). Some clones in this sample may be carry-over from other donors' samples. CDR3 sequence reads: CASSFDSSYNEQFF. As DNA, the CDR3 is TGTGCCAGCAGTTTTGACAGCTCCTACAATGAGCAGTTCTTC.